This entry lists 11 T cell receptor beta chains sequenced from one sample in a study of blood T cell repertoires in COVID-19. Profiling relied on immunoSEQ multiplex PCR, and the TCRdb table lists in-frame clones only, not all of them. The sample carries about 30,000 clones, approximately 90% recorded once. Sequencing was performed on peripheral blood. All receptors come from a man in his 60s with active COVID-19.

This clone was counted once. J is TRBJ1-1 and V is TRBV27; a weak D match, TRBD1 (6 bases). The CDR3 extends over 13 amino acids. The ends were cut back, 3 bases at V and 9 bases at J, with 14 bases in the middle. Per the germline V gene, CDR1 is MNHEY and CDR2 is SMNVEV (reference sequence). The CDR3 DNA reads as TGTGCCAGCAGTTTCACCAGGGGAGAAAAAGCTTTCTTT. Its protein product is CASSFTRGEKAFF.

The rearrangement links TRBV6-5 to TRBJ1-2; D is perhaps TRBD1 (5 bases). Germline CDR1 and CDR2: MNHEY and SVGAGI. Trimming pared 6 bases from V and 0 bases from J, leaving 8 bases between. CDR3 size: 13 residues. CDR3 in DNA: TGTGCCAGCAGGGAGGGGTCTAACTATGGCTACACCTTC. Translated: CASREGSNYGYTF.

V and J are TRBV7-3 and TRBJ2-2; D gene unclear. This CDR3 has 12 residues. In germline, CDR1 is SGHTA, CDR2 FQGTGA. V was cut by 3 bases and J by 10 bases, with 9 bases left in between. CDR3 residues: CASSFLGVELFF. The CDR3 bases are TGTGCCAGCAGCTTTTTGGGCGTGGAGCTGTTTTTT.

The chain joins TRBV4-2 to TRBJ2-7; 9 bases are a match to TRBD2. From germline, CDR1 is LGHNA and CDR2 YNFKEQ. Trimming at V came to 1 base and at J to 4 bases, leaving 5 bases not matched to a gene. There are 15 residues in the CDR3. As DNA, the CDR3 is TGTGCCAGCAGCCAAGCGTTGGGACTAGCTTACGAGCAGTACTTC. This sequence encodes CASSQALGLAYEQYF.

The V and J genes are TRBV12-3 or TRBV12-4 and TRBJ1-3, with D tentatively TRBD1 (5 bases). V shed 2 bases and J shed 7 bases, with 9 bases lying between them. CDR3 length equals 13 residues. DNA for the CDR3: TGTGCCAGCAGTTTAAGGGGTGGGAACACCATATATTTT. It codes for CASSLRGGNTIYF.

The CDR3, as DNA: TGTGCCAGTGACAGGGGCGACGAAGGGTATCAGCCCCAGCATTTT. This encodes CASDRGDEGYQPQHF. The V gene is TRBV19, the J gene TRBJ1-5; 8 nucleotides align to TRBD1. This CDR3 has 15 residues. Germline V gene sequence: CDR1 LNHDA, CDR2 SQIVND (reference sequence). Losses at the gene ends were 8 bases for V and 5 bases for J; bases not matched to a gene: 11.

The chain carries TRBV3-1 (or the pseudogene TRBV3-2) and TRBJ1-1; 7 nucleotides align to TRBD1. The V gene's germline CDR1 is LGHDT and CDR2 YNNKEL (reference sequence). This CDR3 is built from 13 residues. With 4 bases clipped from V and 7 bases from J, the junction kept 6 bases outside the gene matches. Here the CDR3 DNA reads TGTGCCAGCAGCCTCCGACAGGGCAATGAAGCTTTCTTT. It specifies CASSLRQGNEAFF.

This chain connects TRBV12-3 or TRBV12-4 to TRBJ2-1; TRBD2 matches at 14 bases. Trimming cost V 4 bases and J 15 bases; bases outside gene matches: 5. The CDR3 runs 13 residues. In DNA form, the CDR3 reads TGTGCCAGCAGTTCGGGGACTAGCGGGGGAACGTTCTTC. Translating gives CASSSGTSGGTFF.

The rearrangement links TRBV19 to TRBJ1-4; D is perhaps TRBD1 (6 bases). Germline assignment: CDR1 LNHDA and CDR2 SQIVND (reference sequence). CDR3 length: 13 amino acids. V was shortened by 4 bases and J by 7 bases, with 10 bases between the two germline ends. CDR3 amino acids: CASSTGVGEKLFF. CDR3 nucleotides: TGTGCCAGTAGTACAGGGGTTGGTGAAAAACTGTTTTTT. Based on the CDR3 plus reference TRBV19 and TRBJ1-4, the full variable domain is DGGITQSPKYLFRKEGQNVTLSCEQNLNHDAMYWYRQDPGQGLRLIYYSQIVNDFQKGDIAEGYSVSREKKESFPLTVTSAQKNPTAFYLCASSTGVGEKLFFGSGTQLSVL.

V usage is TRBV12-5 and J usage is TRBJ2-1; unclear D gene. From germline, CDR1 is LGHNT and CDR2 FRNRAP. This CDR3 has 14 amino acids. The V end lost 2 bases, the J end lost 5 bases, and 10 bases lay between the germline ends. The CDR3 nucleotides read TGTGCTAGTGGTTTGCCCTACCTTAACAATGAGCAGTTCTTC. Its translation: CASGLPYLNNEQFF.

This chain connects TRBV7-9 to TRBJ1-1, with D unresolved. CDR3 size: 14 residues. Germline CDR1 and CDR2: SEHNR and FQNEAQ (reference sequence). Trimming pared 1 base from V and 0 bases from J, leaving 6 bases between. The CDR3 nucleotides are TGTGCCAGCAGCTTAGGACTGCTGAACACTGAAGCTTTCTTT. Protein: CASSLGLLNTEAFF.